This TCR beta chain came from a study of shared clonotypes between healthy human individuals. Into CD45RA+ naive and CD45RA-negative memory subsets, the CD4+ cells were split. CDR1 is SEHNR and CDR2 is FQNEAQ in the germline V gene (reference sequence). The CDR3 covers 17 residues. V lost 0 bases to trimming and J lost 6 bases, with 19 bases between them. Deep-level settings were used for running the assay. Genomic DNA (from each subset) was split evenly across several immunoSEQ plates. This table comes from immunoSEQ multiplex PCR, and its TCRdb copy is limited to in-frame clones, with some not included. In the table there are approximately 530,000 clones, approximately 95% of which are singletons.

Material for sequencing was naive CD4+ T cells sorted from blood. Noted subset: CD45RA+ positively selected. The chain uses TRBV7-9 and TRBJ2-3, with D tentatively TRBD1 or TRBD2 (6 bases each). The sequence was collected from a woman in her 30s in good health. CDR3 DNA: TGTGCCAGCAGCTTAGCATCGTATAGGGGGGCGACGGATACGCAGTATTTT. Its translation is CASSLASYRGATDTQYF. Together with reference TRBV7-9 and TRBJ2-3, the CDR3 gives the full variable domain: DTGVSQNPRHKITKRGQNVTFRCDPISEHNRLYWYRQTLGQGPEFLTYFQNEAQLEKSRLLSDRFSAERPKGSFSTLEIQRTEQGDSAMYLCASSLASYRGATDTQYFGPGTRLTVL.